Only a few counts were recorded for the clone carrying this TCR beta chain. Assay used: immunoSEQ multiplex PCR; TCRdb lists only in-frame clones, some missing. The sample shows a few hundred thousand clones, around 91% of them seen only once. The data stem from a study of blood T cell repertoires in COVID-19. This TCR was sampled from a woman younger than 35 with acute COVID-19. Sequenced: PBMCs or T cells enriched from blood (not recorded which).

The DNA of the CDR3 is TGTGCCAGCAGCCGACTACCCAGGGACAGATCGAGAAACACCATATATTTT. Residues: CASSRLPRDRSRNTIYF. The chain uses TRBV6-6 and TRBJ1-3, with 7 bases aligning to TRBD1. This CDR3 is built from 17 residues. Germline assignment: CDR1 MNHNY and CDR2 SVGAGI (reference sequence). V dropped 6 bases and J dropped 5; count of bases not matched to a gene: 16.